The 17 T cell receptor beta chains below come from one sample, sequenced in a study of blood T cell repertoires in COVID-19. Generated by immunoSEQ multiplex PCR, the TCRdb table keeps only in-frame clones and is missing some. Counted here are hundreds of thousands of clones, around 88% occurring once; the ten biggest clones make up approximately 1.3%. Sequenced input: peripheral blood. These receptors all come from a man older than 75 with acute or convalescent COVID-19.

This chain's CDR3 is CASRMDRGPNQPQHF. The CDR3 bases are TGTGCCAGCAGAATGGACAGGGGACCTAATCAGCCCCAGCATTTT. V is TRBV6-5 and J is TRBJ1-5; 9 nucleotides match TRBD1. V lost 6 bases and J lost 4; bases outside the gene matches: 7. The V gene's germline CDR1 is MNHEY and CDR2 SVGAGI. The CDR3 contains 15 residues.

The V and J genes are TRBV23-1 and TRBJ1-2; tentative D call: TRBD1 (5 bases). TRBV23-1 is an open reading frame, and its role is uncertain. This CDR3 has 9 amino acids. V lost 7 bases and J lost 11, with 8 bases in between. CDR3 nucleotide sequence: TGCGCCAGCATGGGGCGGTACACCTTC. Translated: CASMGRYTF.

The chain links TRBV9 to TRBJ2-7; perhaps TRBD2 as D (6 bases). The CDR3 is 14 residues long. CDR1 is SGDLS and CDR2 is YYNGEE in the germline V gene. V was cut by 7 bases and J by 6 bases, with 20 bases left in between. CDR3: CASGTGEEWGEQYF. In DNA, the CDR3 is TGTGCCAGCGGCACGGGAGAGGAGTGGGGCGAGCAGTACTTC.

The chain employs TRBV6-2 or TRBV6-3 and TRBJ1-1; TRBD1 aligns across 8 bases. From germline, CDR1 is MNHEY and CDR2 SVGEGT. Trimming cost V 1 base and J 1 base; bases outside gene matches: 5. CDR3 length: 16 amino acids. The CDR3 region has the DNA TGTGCCAGCAGTTACTACCAGGGGGCTGGGAACACTGAAGCTTTCTTT. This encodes CASSYYQGAGNTEAFF.

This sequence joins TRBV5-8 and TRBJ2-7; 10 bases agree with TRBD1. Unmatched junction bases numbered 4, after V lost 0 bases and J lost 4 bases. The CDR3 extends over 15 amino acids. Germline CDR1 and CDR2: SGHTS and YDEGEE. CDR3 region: CASSLGGQGSYEQYF. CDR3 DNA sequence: TGTGCCAGCAGCTTGGGGGGACAGGGGTCGTACGAGCAGTACTTC. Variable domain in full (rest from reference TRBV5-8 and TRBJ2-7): EAGVTQSPTHLIKTRGQQATLRCSPISGHTSVYWYQQALGLGLQFLLWYDEGEERNRGNFPPRFSGRQFPNYSSELNVNALELEDSALYLCASSLGGQGSYEQYFGPGTRLTVT.

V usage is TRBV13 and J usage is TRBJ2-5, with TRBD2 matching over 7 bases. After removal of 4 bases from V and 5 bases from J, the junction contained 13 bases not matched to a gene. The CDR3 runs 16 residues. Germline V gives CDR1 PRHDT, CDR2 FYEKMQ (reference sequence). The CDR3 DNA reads TGTGCCAGCAGCTACACACCGGGACGGGGAGGGGAGACCCAGTACTTC. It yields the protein CASSYTPGRGGETQYF.

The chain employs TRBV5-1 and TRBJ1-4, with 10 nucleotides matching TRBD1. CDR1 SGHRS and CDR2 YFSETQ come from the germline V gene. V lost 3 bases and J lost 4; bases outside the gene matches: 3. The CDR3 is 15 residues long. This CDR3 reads CASSYGQGGNEKLFF. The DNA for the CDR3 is TGCGCCAGCAGCTACGGACAGGGGGGTAATGAAAAACTGTTTTTT.

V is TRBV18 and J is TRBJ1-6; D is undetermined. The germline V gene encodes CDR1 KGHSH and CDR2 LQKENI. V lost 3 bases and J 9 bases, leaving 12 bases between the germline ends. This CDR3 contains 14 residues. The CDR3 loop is CASSPDFSSSPLHF. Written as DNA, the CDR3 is TGTGCCAGCTCACCTGACTTCTCGTCTTCACCCCTCCACTTT.

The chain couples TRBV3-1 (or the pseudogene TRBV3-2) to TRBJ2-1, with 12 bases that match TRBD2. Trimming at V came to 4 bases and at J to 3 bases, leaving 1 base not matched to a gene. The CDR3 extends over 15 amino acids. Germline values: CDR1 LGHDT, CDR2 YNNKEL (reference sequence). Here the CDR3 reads CASSRTSGNYNEQFF. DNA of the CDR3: TGTGCCAGCAGCCGGACTAGCGGGAACTACAATGAGCAGTTCTTC.

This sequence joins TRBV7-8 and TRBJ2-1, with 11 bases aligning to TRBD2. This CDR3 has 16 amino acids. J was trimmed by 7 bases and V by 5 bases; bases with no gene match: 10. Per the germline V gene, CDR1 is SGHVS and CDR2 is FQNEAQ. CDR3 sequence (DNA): TGTGCCAGCAGCCCTCAGGGACTAGCGGCCCATAATGAGCAGTTCTTC. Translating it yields CASSPQGLAAHNEQFF.

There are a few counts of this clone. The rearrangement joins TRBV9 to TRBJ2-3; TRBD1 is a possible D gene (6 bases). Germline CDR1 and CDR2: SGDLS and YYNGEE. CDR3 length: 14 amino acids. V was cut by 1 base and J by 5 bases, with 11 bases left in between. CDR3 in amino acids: CASSVLQGQDTQYF. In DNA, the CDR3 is TGTGCCAGCAGCGTATTGCAGGGGCAAGATACGCAGTATTTT.

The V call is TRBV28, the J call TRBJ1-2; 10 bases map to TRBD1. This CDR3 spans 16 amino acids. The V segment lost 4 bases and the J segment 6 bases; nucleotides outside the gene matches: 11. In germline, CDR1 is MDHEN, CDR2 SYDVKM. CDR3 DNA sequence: TGTGCCAGCAGTTCCGGTCCCGGGACAGGGGCCAATGGCTACACCTTC. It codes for CASSSGPGTGANGYTF.

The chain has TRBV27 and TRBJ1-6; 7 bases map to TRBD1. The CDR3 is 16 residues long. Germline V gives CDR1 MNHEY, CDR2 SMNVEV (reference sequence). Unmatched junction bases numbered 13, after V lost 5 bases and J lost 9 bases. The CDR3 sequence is CASSQRTGRGGSPLHF. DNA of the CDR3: TGTGCCAGCAGTCAACGGACAGGTCGGGGGGGTTCACCCCTCCACTTT.

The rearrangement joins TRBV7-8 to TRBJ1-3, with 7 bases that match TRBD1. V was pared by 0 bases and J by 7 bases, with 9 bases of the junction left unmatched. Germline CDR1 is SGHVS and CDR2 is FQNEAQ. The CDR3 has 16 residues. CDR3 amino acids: CASSLAIGTAGNTIYF. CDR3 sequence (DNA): TGTGCCAGCAGCTTAGCTATCGGGACAGCCGGGAACACCATATATTTT.

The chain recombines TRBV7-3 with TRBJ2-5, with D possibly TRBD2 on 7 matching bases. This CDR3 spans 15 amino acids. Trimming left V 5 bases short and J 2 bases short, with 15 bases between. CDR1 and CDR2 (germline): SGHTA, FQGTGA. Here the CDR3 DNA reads TGTGCCAGCAGCCAGGGGCGGGGGTCTCAAGAGACCCAGTACTTC. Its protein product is CASSQGRGSQETQYF.

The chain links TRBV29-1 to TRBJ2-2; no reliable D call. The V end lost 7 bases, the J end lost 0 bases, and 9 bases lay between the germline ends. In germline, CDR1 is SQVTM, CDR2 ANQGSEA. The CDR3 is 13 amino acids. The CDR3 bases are TGCAGCGCTTGGAGTTCGAACACCGGGGAGCTGTTTTTT. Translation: CSAWSSNTGELFF.

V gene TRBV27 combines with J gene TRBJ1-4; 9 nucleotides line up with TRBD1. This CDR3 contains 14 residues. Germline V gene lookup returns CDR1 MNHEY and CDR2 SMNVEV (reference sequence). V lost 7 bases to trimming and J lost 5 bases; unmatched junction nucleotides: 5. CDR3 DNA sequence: TGTGCCAGCACCCGACAGGGGGAAAATGAAAAACTGTTTTTT. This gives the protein CASTRQGENEKLFF.